The 32 T cell receptor beta chains presented below share a single source sample, sequenced in a study of post-analysis software for immune sequencing data. Prepared libraries of TCR beta cDNA carried unique molecular identifiers. TCRdb re-derived calls from the PCR reads in MiXCR, one entry per CDR3 protein. This repertoire shows 740,000 or so distinct CDR3 sequences, around 53% found once; its top ten account for about 4.5%. Points from the study as a whole: The study found TRBV5-6, TRBV5-1 and TRBV20-1 among several TRBV segments more frequent in patients than controls.

Their recognized antigens are unknown. Input material: blood. The source is a girl between 5 and 17 years old with multiple sclerosis.

The chain joins TRBV5-1 to TRBJ2-1; D uncertain. Germline lookup yields CDR1 SGHRS and CDR2 YFSETQ. This CDR3 contains 12 residues. Trimming shortened V by 4 bases and J by 5 bases, and 7 bases separated the two germline ends. CDR3 amino acids: CASSPDNNEQFF. In DNA form, the CDR3 reads TGCGCCAGCAGCCCTGACAACAATGAGCAGTTCTTC.

This clonotype has a count of ten or more. The chain joins TRBV29-1 to TRBJ2-6, with no clear D. Germline CDR1 is SQVTM and CDR2 is ANQGSEA. The germline V and J ends were trimmed by 7 bases and 0 bases, with 10 bases remaining between them. This CDR3 contains 14 residues. The CDR3 spells CSATSRSGANVLTF. The CDR3 DNA is TGCAGCGCTACAAGCCGCTCTGGGGCCAACGTCCTGACTTTC. Supplemented by reference TRBV29-1 and TRBJ2-6, the full variable domain reads SAVISQKPSRDICQRGTSLTIQCQVDSQVTMMFWYRQQPGQSLTLIATANQGSEATYESGFVIDKFPISRPNLTFSTLTVSNMSPEDSSIYLCSATSRSGANVLTFGAGSRLTVL.

This clonotype appeared a single time. The chain joins TRBV20-1 to TRBJ1-1; tentative D call: TRBD1 (5 bases). The ends were cut back, 0 bases at V and 4 bases at J, with 12 bases in the middle. The CDR3 is made up of 14 amino acids. Germline loops: CDR1 DFQATT, CDR2 SNEGSKA (reference sequence). The CDR3 DNA reads as TGCAGTGCTAGAGATCGTGGCACAGGCACTGAAGCTTTCTTT. Its protein is CSARDRGTGTEAFF.

V usage is TRBV5-1 and J usage is TRBJ2-7; no reliable D call. Germline CDR1 is SGHRS and CDR2 is YFSETQ. V lost 1 base to trimming and J lost 6 bases, with 11 bases between them. The CDR3 runs to 13 residues. CDR3 DNA: TGCGCCAGCAGCTTGTTCGTGATGGCCGAGCAGTACTTC. Its protein is CASSLFVMAEQYF.

The chain joins TRBV15 to TRBJ1-2; no clear D gene. Germline V lookup: CDR1 LNHNV, CDR2 YYDKDF (reference sequence). The V end lost 0 bases, the J end lost 0 bases, and 11 bases lay between the germline ends. The length of the CDR3 is 16 residues. The CDR3 DNA sequence: TGTGCCACCAGCAGAGATAACCGCGGCGCTAACTATGGCTACACCTTC. Translation gives CATSRDNRGANYGYTF.

In its sample, this clonotype was seen a few times. The CDR3, as DNA: TGCAGTGCTTACAGGGTAACCGGCACAGATACGCAGTATTTT. Protein sequence: CSAYRVTGTDTQYF. The chain has TRBV20-1 and TRBJ2-3; D possibly corresponds to TRBD1 (6 bases). Per the germline V gene, CDR1 is DFQATT and CDR2 is SNEGSKA (reference sequence). The V gene lost 5 bases and the J gene lost 1 base, with 13 bases spanning the gap. CDR3 length: 14 residues.

The rearrangement joins TRBV5-8 to TRBJ1-2, with no clear D. CDR3 size: 14 residues. V lost 0 bases, J lost 5 bases, and 11 bases lay in between. The germline gives CDR1 SGHTS, CDR2 YDEGEE. The CDR3 reads CASSLAPKGYGYTF. CDR3 bases: TGTGCCAGCAGCTTGGCGCCAAAAGGTTATGGCTACACCTTC.

This clonotype was seen a few times. CDR3 nucleotides: TGCAGCGTCCATCAAGGAGAAACCTACAATGAGCAGTTCTTC. Its protein product is CSVHQGETYNEQFF. This chain connects TRBV29-1 to TRBJ2-1, with D unclear. V was pared by 6 bases and J by 2 bases, with 14 bases between. The CDR3 is 14 residues long. Germline CDR1 SQVTM, CDR2 ANQGSEA.

The chain joins TRBV6-5 to TRBJ1-4; 7 nucleotides agree with TRBD1. CDR1 and CDR2 from the germline V gene are MNHEY and SVGAGI. This CDR3 spans 14 amino acids. With 6 bases clipped from V and 5 bases from J, the junction kept 6 bases outside the gene matches. CDR3 in DNA: TGTGCCAGCAGAGCAGGGGGGCCGAATGAAAAACTGTTTTTT. This translates into CASRAGGPNEKLFF.

J is TRBJ1-2 and V is TRBV11-2; 7 bases agree with TRBD1. V shed 5 bases, J shed 4 bases, and the junction held 22 bases outside the gene matches. This CDR3 comprises 19 residues. CDR1 and CDR2 (germline): SGHAT, FQNNGV. The CDR3 bases are TGTGCCAGCAGCCCGAGTGGGGTGGGACAGCCGACCATCTCCTATGGCTACACCTTC. The encoded protein is CASSPSGVGQPTISYGYTF.

This clonotype turned up a few times. This chain links TRBV6-2 or TRBV6-3 with TRBJ2-3; either TRBD1 or TRBD2 may supply D (5 bases each). V was shortened by 6 bases and J by 4 bases, with 20 bases between the two germline ends. Germline CDR1 reads MNHEY; CDR2 reads SVGEGT. The CDR3 runs 16 residues. The CDR3 DNA reads TGTGCCAGCAGCCCGGACGGGGCCGGTAGCCCAGATACGCAGTATTTT. Its translation: CASSPDGAGSPDTQYF.

On this clonotype itself: No conserved phenylalanine or tryptophan is present at the end of the CDR3, so a read error is the likely explanation. The chain uses TRBV5-1 and TRBJ1-2; 7 bases agree with TRBD1. Germline values: CDR1 SGHRS, CDR2 YFSETQ. This CDR3 has 16 amino acids. The CDR3 nucleotides are TGTGCCAGCAGCTTGGTAGCGACAGGGAGGCATGTTGGCTACACCGTC. It yields the protein CASSLVATGRHVGYTV.

The chain links TRBV5-1 to TRBJ2-7, with D tentatively TRBD1 (5 bases). CDR3 length: 13 amino acids. Per germline, CDR1 SGHRS and CDR2 YFSETQ. V lost 0 bases and J 3 bases, leaving 7 bases between the germline ends. In DNA, the CDR3 is TGCGCCAGCAGCTTGGTTGACAGCTACGAGCAGTACTTC. As protein: CASSLVDSYEQYF.

In its sample, this clonotype was seen a few times. The chain uses TRBV5-1 and TRBJ2-5, with TRBD1 identical over 8 bases. The CDR3 length is 15 residues. The junction had 5 bases not matched to a gene; V was cut back by 2 bases and J by 2 bases. CDR1 SGHRS and CDR2 YFSETQ come from the germline V gene. The CDR3 protein is CASSFEQGGQETQYF. The CDR3 region has the DNA TGCGCCAGCAGCTTTGAACAGGGGGGACAAGAGACCCAGTACTTC.

J is TRBJ2-7 and V is TRBV5-1; TRBD2 matches 9 bases. Germline V gene lookup returns CDR1 SGHRS and CDR2 YFSETQ. Trimming removed 4 bases from V and 1 base from J; junction bases left unmatched: 12. This CDR3 has 17 residues. For the CDR3, the DNA is TGCGCCAGCAGCGGTGGCCCGAGCGGGGGGCAATCCTACGAGCAGTACTTC. As protein: CASSGGPSGGQSYEQYF.

Written as DNA, the CDR3 is TGTGCCAGCAGGTCGGTAGCGGGAGGTCTTGATTCCTACGAGCAGTACTTC. The encoded protein is CASRSVAGGLDSYEQYF. V gene TRBV2 combines with J gene TRBJ2-7; TRBD2 aligns across 10 bases. CDR1 and CDR2 from the germline V gene are SNHLY and FYNNEI. V trimming: 6 bases; J trimming: 1 base; junction bases outside the gene matches: 12. The CDR3 extends over 17 amino acids.

Worth noting for this clonotype: Germline and junction disagree at one end, which may indicate a read error. The chain employs TRBV5-1 and TRBJ2-7, with D possibly matching TRBD1 (6 bases). Germline CDR1 reads SGHRS; CDR2 reads YFSETQ. The CDR3 has 14 amino acids. CDR3 sequence reads: CASSLEGHSYEQYF. CDR3 coding DNA: TGTGCCAGCAGCTTAGAGGGACACTCCTACGAGCAGTACTTC.

This sequence joins TRBV5-1 and TRBJ2-1, with TRBD1 matching over 7 bases. The CDR3 is 18 residues long. V was pared by 4 bases and J by 8 bases, with 21 bases of the junction left unmatched. The germline gives CDR1 SGHRS, CDR2 YFSETQ. The CDR3 DNA is TGCGCCAGCAGCCTAGTGACCTCGCCGGGACAGCGTCTCCATGAGCAGTTCTTC. It is translated as CASSLVTSPGQRLHEQFF.

This chain connects TRBV4-1 to TRBJ2-1; 10 nucleotides align to TRBD1. The CDR3 totals 16 residues. After removal of 7 bases from V and 8 bases from J, the junction contained 14 bases not matched to a gene. CDR1 and CDR2 (germline): MGHRA, YSYEKL. The CDR3 loop is CASTHRPDRGSDEQFF. The CDR3 DNA reads as TGCGCCAGCACCCACCGCCCGGACAGGGGGAGCGATGAGCAGTTCTTC.

This chain links TRBV5-6 with TRBJ2-4, with a tentative D call TRBD1 (6 bases). Gene TRBJ2-7 matches the end of the DNA better, so the J call may be wrong. In germline, CDR1 is SGHDT, CDR2 YYEEEE. This CDR3 region has 14 residues. In nucleotides, the CDR3 is TGTGCCAGCAGCCCGGGACACTCTCCGGGCGAGCAGTACTTC. Its protein is CASSPGHSPGEQYF.

This clonotype was seen a single time. This sequence joins TRBV20-1 and TRBJ1-2; TRBD1 aligns across 10 bases. CDR1 and CDR2 (germline): DFQATT, SNEGSKA (reference sequence). J gave up 2 bases and V 6 bases, and 9 bases lay outside the gene matches. The CDR3 totals 15 residues. CDR3 region: CSAYPPGQGNYGYTF. CDR3 bases: TGCAGTGCCTATCCTCCGGGACAGGGGAACTATGGCTACACCTTC.

Concerning this clonotype: The conserved phenylalanine or tryptophan normally closing the CDR3 is absent here, so this likely arose from a read error. The rearrangement joins TRBV29-1 to TRBJ2-1; 7 positions match TRBD1. The CDR3 runs to 15 residues. The germline V gene has CDR1 SQVTM and CDR2 ANQGSEA. The CDR3 region has the DNA TGCGGCGTTGAAGCCGGGACAGTCGGATACAATGAGCAGTTCGTC. Its translation is CGVEAGTVGYNEQFV.

The chain joins TRBV10-3 to TRBJ2-5; TRBD2 is a possible D gene (6 bases). The V end was cut by 7 bases, the J end by 11 bases, with 20 bases between. The CDR3 runs to 13 residues. Germline V gives CDR1 ENHRY, CDR2 SYGVKD. CDR3 sequence reads: CAINFSPSGEQYF. CDR3 coding DNA: TGTGCCATCAATTTCAGCCCCTCGGGGGAGCAGTACTTC.

In this sample, this clonotype turned up a few times. CDR3 residues: CASSTPRERQYF. The CDR3 coding sequence is TGCGCCAGCAGTACCCCCAGGGAAAGGCAGTACTTC. V gene TRBV5-1 combines with J gene TRBJ2-5; a possible D gene is TRBD1 (5 bases). Trimming stripped 5 bases from V and 11 bases from J, with 16 bases between. CDR1 is SGHRS and CDR2 is YFSETQ in the germline V gene. The CDR3 spans 12 residues.

The V and J genes are TRBV15 and TRBJ2-7; D is tentatively TRBD1 or TRBD2 (6 bases each). The CDR3 is made up of 15 amino acids. Per the germline V gene, CDR1 is LNHNV and CDR2 is YYDKDF (reference sequence). Trimming took 1 base from V and 2 from J, leaving 12 bases between them. The CDR3 sequence is CATSRGPGATYEQYF. CDR3 DNA sequence: TGTGCCACCAGCAGAGGGCCGGGGGCAACCTACGAGCAGTACTTC.

This chain joins TRBV28 and TRBJ2-4; 9 positions match TRBD1. The J call may not be correct, given that the DNA end is closer to TRBJ2-7. This CDR3 is 15 amino acids long. The germline V gene encodes CDR1 MDHEN and CDR2 SYDVKM. CDR3 sequence (DNA): TGTGCCAGCAGTGGACCGGGACAGGGACTTTACGAGCAGTACTTC. It specifies CASSGPGQGLYEQYF.

J is TRBJ2-3 and V is TRBV7-2, with D possibly called TRBD1 or TRBD2 (6 bases each). The CDR3 sequence is 16 residues long. Deletions cut 3 bases from V and 11 bases from J, with 24 bases between. The germline CDR1 and CDR2 sequences are SGHTA and FQGNSA. The CDR3 DNA sequence: TGTGCCAGCAGCTTCTTTACAGGAGGGGGTGATGGCGGGCAGTATTTT. As protein: CASSFFTGGGDGGQYF.

V is TRBV2 and J is TRBJ2-2; D unclear. The germline gives CDR1 SNHLY, CDR2 FYNNEI. Trimming left V 6 bases short and J 1 base short, with 6 bases between. This CDR3 is 13 amino acids long. The CDR3 loop reads CASRGLNTGELFF. The CDR3 nucleotides read TGTGCCAGCAGAGGCCTGAACACCGGGGAGCTGTTTTTT.

The chain combines TRBV15 with TRBJ2-1; possibly TRBD2 for D (5 bases). This CDR3 is built from 15 residues. Germline loops: CDR1 LNHNV, CDR2 YYDKDF (reference sequence). Trimming shortened V by 3 bases and J by 2 bases, and 11 bases separated the two germline ends. CDR3: CATSSLAGAYNEQFF. In nucleotides, the CDR3 is TGTGCCACCAGCAGTCTCGCGGGTGCCTACAATGAGCAGTTCTTC.

The chain combines TRBV20-1 with TRBJ2-3, with a possible D match to TRBD2 (9 bases). CDR1 and CDR2 from the germline V gene are DFQATT and SNEGSKA (reference sequence). This CDR3 has 19 amino acids. With 0 bases removed from V and 0 bases from J, the gap between germline ends came to 22 bases. The CDR3, as DNA: TGCAGTGCTAGAGAGGCCCATCTAGCGGGGACAGGCAGCACAGATACGCAGTATTTT. Its protein is CSAREAHLAGTGSTDTQYF.

The chain employs TRBV30 and TRBJ1-1; D gene uncertain. Germline V gene data show CDR1 as GTSNPN and CDR2 as SVGIG (reference sequence). The CDR3 consists of 14 residues. V lost 3 bases, J lost 4 bases, and 15 bases lay in between. The CDR3 spells CAWSRGPGGTEAFF. CDR3 nucleotides: TGTGCCTGGAGCCGAGGCCCCGGAGGCACTGAAGCTTTCTTT.

This clonotype was observed a handful of times. This chain connects TRBV7-9 to TRBJ1-2, with D unresolved. CDR3 length: 15 residues. V was clipped by 0 bases and J by 8 bases, with 16 bases between them. CDR1 and CDR2 (germline): SEHNR, FQNEAQ (reference sequence). The CDR3 DNA sequence: TGTGCCAGCAGCTTAGCAGAGAGACGACACTCCGGCTACACCTTC. Translating gives CASSLAERRHSGYTF.